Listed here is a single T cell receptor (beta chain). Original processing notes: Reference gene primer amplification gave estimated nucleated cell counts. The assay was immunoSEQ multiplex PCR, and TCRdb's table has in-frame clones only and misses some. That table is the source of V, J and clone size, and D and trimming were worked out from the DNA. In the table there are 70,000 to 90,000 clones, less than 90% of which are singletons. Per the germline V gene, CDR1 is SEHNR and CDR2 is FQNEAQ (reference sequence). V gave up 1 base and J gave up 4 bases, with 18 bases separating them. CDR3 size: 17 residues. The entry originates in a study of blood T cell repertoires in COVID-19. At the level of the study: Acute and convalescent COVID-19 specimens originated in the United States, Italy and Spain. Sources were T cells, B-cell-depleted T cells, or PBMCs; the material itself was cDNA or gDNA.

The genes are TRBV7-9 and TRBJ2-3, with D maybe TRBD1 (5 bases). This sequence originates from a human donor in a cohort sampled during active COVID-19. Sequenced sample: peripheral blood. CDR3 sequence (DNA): TGTGCCAGCAGCTTAGGCAGGGCGCTTCTTGTCGCAGATACGCAGTATTTT. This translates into CASSLGRALLVADTQYF.